One sample yielded the 3 T cell receptor beta chains listed below, sequenced in a study of beta chain features in type 1 diabetes. The investigators reverse transcribed all of the isolated RNA, so they sequenced expressed TCRB transcripts. Generated by immunoSEQ multiplex PCR, the TCRdb table keeps only in-frame clones and is missing some. The table includes 810,000 or so clones, 17% detected once. The sequenced material came from naive CD4+ T cells from blood. These receptors originate from a woman in her late teens or twenties in good health.

The chain links TRBV9 to TRBJ2-1, with TRBD2 as a possible D gene (5 bases). This CDR3 has 16 amino acids. Trimming stripped 3 bases from V and 3 bases from J, with 16 bases between. Germline loops: CDR1 SGDLS, CDR2 YYNGEE. In DNA, the CDR3 is TGTGCCAGCAGCGCCCCATCCCAGCGGAACTACAATGAGCAGTTCTTC. It yields the protein CASSAPSQRNYNEQFF.

This clone has just a few counts. The rearrangement uses TRBV6-5 and TRBJ2-7; 7 bases align to TRBD1. Germline values: CDR1 MNHEY, CDR2 SVGAGI. J gave up 6 bases and V 1 base, and 6 bases lay outside the gene matches. The CDR3 has 14 amino acids. This chain's CDR3 is CASSYFRRQGEQYF. The CDR3 DNA is TGTGCCAGCAGTTACTTCCGAAGACAGGGCGAGCAGTACTTC.

In its sample, this clone was seen a few times. The chain employs TRBV7-2 and TRBJ2-1, with 7 positions matching TRBD2. The V and J ends lost 6 bases and 7 bases, in that order; junction bases with no gene match: 9. Germline CDR1 SGHTA, CDR2 FQGNSA. This CDR3 region has 14 residues. The CDR3 is CASRAGGRTNEQFF. DNA for the CDR3: TGTGCCAGCAGAGCGGGCGGGAGAACGAATGAGCAGTTCTTC. Filled out from reference TRBV7-2 and TRBJ2-1, the complete variable domain reads GAGVSQSPSNKVTEKGKDVELRCDPISGHTALYWYRQSLGQGLEFLIYFQGNSAPDKSGLPSDRFSAERTGGSVSTLTIQRTQQEDSAVYLCASRAGGRTNEQFFGPGTRLTVL.